Given below is one T cell receptor beta chain in context. Its antigen is still unknown. Sorted-subset replicate PCRs used about 190 ng of genomic DNA. This amount corresponded to tens of thousands of T cell genomes. Sequencing used immunoSEQ multiplex PCR; TCRdb keeps in-frame clones, though not all of them. Counted here are some 2.1 million clones, around 96% occurring once; the ten biggest clones make up roughly 1.1%. This entry belongs to a study of shared clonotypes between healthy human individuals. Study-wide results and limits: Sharing of clonotypes among donors was expected to vary with sequencing depth.

Positively selected for CCR7, the CD45RO-negative cells used as naive CD8 cells excluded terminally differentiated effector memory CD45RA+ cells. The CDR3 sequence is 12 residues long. The germline CDR1 and CDR2 sequences are SEHNR and FQNEAQ (reference sequence). The V gene lost 5 bases and the J gene lost 6 bases, with 7 bases spanning the gap. The material sequenced was naive CD8+ T cells sorted from blood. The TCR comes from a man aged 18 to 29 in good health. V gene TRBV7-9 combines with J gene TRBJ2-2; D unclear. The CDR3 region has the DNA TGTGCCAGCAGCCCCTTCTCCGGGGAGCTGTTTTTT. The encoded protein is CASSPFSGELFF.